The 29 T cell receptor beta chains listed next were all sequenced from one sample in a study of shared clonotypes between healthy human individuals. Sequencing was performed with immunoSEQ multiplex PCR; in TCRdb, only in-frame clones are kept and a portion is missing. In the table there are more than 2,000,000 clones, 90% to 95% of which are singletons. Sequencing was performed on naive CD4+ T cells sorted from blood. Stated subset: CD45RA+ positively selected. The receptor set was obtained from a man between 18 and 35 years old in good health.

As concerns this clone: The sample carries other DNA sequences with the same CDR3. The V gene is TRBV27, the J gene TRBJ1-1, with 8 bases identical to TRBD1. The length of the CDR3 is 14 residues. Germline values: CDR1 MNHEY, CDR2 SMNVEV (reference sequence). V was pared by 6 bases and J by 1 base, with 4 bases of the junction left unmatched. The CDR3 DNA follows: TGTGCCAGCAGCCGGACAGGGCAGAACACTGAAGCTTTCTTT. This gives the protein CASSRTGQNTEAFF.

Here the CDR3 reads CASSSGRAEGEKLFF. The CDR3 DNA reads TGTGCCAGCAGCTCGGGGAGGGCTGAAGGAGAAAAACTGTTTTTT. The J gene is TRBJ1-4, the V gene TRBV5-8; unclear D gene. Trimming pared 3 bases from V and 8 bases from J, leaving 17 bases between. This CDR3 is 15 amino acids long. The germline CDR1 and CDR2 sequences are SGHTS and YDEGEE.

In its sample, this clone was seen once. The chain joins TRBV5-1 to TRBJ2-7, with 7 bases aligning to TRBD1. This CDR3 spans 15 amino acids. V trimming: 2 bases; J trimming: 2 bases; junction bases outside the gene matches: 7. The germline V gene has CDR1 SGHRS and CDR2 YFSETQ. The CDR3, as DNA: TGCGCCAGCAGCTTATTCACAGGGGCAACCTACGAGCAGTACTTC. Amino acids: CASSLFTGATYEQYF.

J is TRBJ2-1 and V is TRBV5-4; 11 nucleotides align to TRBD1. Trimming removed 4 bases from V and 1 base from J; junction bases left unmatched: 7. The germline CDR1 and CDR2 sequences are SGHNT and YYREEE (reference sequence). This CDR3 is 17 amino acids long. This CDR3 is CASSRTGGAESYNEQFF. The CDR3 DNA sequence: TGTGCCAGCAGCCGGACAGGGGGCGCCGAATCCTACAATGAGCAGTTCTTC.

In nucleotides, the CDR3 is TGTGCCAGCAGCCTCGTCGGGTCTGGGACGTACGAGCAGTACTTC. Translating it yields CASSLVGSGTYEQYF. The J gene is TRBJ2-7, the V gene TRBV7-8, with D possibly called TRBD1 or TRBD2 (5 bases each). Trimming shortened V by 5 bases and J by 4 bases, and 18 bases separated the two germline ends. There are 15 residues in the CDR3. The germline CDR1 and CDR2 sequences are SGHVS and FQNEAQ.

Notes on this clone: The sample carries other DNA sequences with the same CDR3. The gene calls are TRBV19 and TRBJ2-5; maybe TRBD2 (5 bases). The CDR3 covers 14 residues. Germline CDR1 LNHDA, CDR2 SQIVND (reference sequence). The ends were cut back, 5 bases at V and 5 bases at J, with 15 bases in the middle. The CDR3 protein is CASSDGGLGETQYF. In nucleotides, the CDR3 is TGTGCCAGTAGTGACGGAGGCCTCGGCGAGACCCAGTACTTC. Full variable domain (outside the CDR3, taken from reference TRBV19 and TRBJ2-5): DGGITQSPKYLFRKEGQNVTLSCEQNLNHDAMYWYRQDPGQGLRLIYYSQIVNDFQKGDIAEGYSVSREKKESFPLTVTSAQKNPTAFYLCASSDGGLGETQYFGPGTRLLVL.

The CDR3, as DNA: TGTGCCAGTAGTATTCAGTCCACAGATACGCAGTATTTT. Translating gives CASSIQSTDTQYF. V is TRBV19 and J is TRBJ2-3, with D hard to call. CDR3 size: 13 residues. Trimming removed 3 bases at V and 2 bases at J, with 6 bases between. Per the germline V gene, CDR1 is LNHDA and CDR2 is SQIVND (reference sequence).

This clone was seen a single time. The rearrangement uses TRBV6-5 and TRBJ2-4; possibly TRBD1 for D (6 bases). The V and J ends lost 4 bases and 6 bases respectively, with 13 bases between them. This CDR3 has 14 amino acids. CDR1 MNHEY and CDR2 SVGAGI come from the germline V gene. CDR3 region: CASSSRDILNIQYF. In DNA, the CDR3 is TGTGCCAGCAGTTCCCGGGACATATTAAACATTCAGTACTTC.

The chain is built from TRBV6-1 and TRBJ1-2; unclear D gene. The ends were cut back, 2 bases at V and 8 bases at J, with 6 bases in the middle. Looked up from germline, CDR1 is MNHNS and CDR2 is SASEGT. The CDR3 spans 11 residues. This chain's CDR3 is CASSEKGGYTF. The CDR3, as DNA: TGTGCCAGCAGTGAAAAGGGAGGCTACACCTTC.

About this clone itself: The same CDR3 arises from other DNA sequences in this sample as well. This rearrangement joins TRBV29-1 to TRBJ1-1; tentative D call: TRBD1 (5 bases). V lost 4 bases and J lost 0, with 9 bases in between. Germline V gene lookup returns CDR1 SQVTM and CDR2 ANQGSEA. The CDR3 has 13 amino acids. The CDR3 sequence: CSVGQGLNTEAFF. The CDR3 nucleotides read TGCAGCGTTGGTCAGGGACTGAACACTGAAGCTTTCTTT.

The V and J genes are TRBV7-8 and TRBJ1-1; D is uncertain. This CDR3 comprises 15 residues. Germline assignment: CDR1 SGHVS and CDR2 FQNEAQ. Trimming stripped 8 bases from V and 2 bases from J, with 18 bases between. The CDR3 DNA reads TGTGCCAGCCTATCAAATTTGGTCGGAAACACTGAAGCTTTCTTT. Residues: CASLSNLVGNTEAFF.

On this clone itself: At one end, the junction sequence differs from germline, possibly due to a read error. V usage is TRBV28 and J usage is TRBJ1-5; D call uncertain. In germline, CDR1 is MDHEN, CDR2 SYDVKM. The CDR3 loop spans 12 amino acids. The CDR3 protein is CASSASKQPQHF. The CDR3, as DNA: TGTGCCAGCAGTGCGAGCAAACAGCCCCAGCATTTT.

V usage is TRBV5-1 and J usage is TRBJ2-3; D may be TRBD1 or TRBD2 (5 bases each). Germline V gives CDR1 SGHRS, CDR2 YFSETQ. The CDR3 sequence is 15 residues long. The ends were cut back, 4 bases at V and 4 bases at J, with 16 bases in the middle. The CDR3 protein is CASSLGKGTPDTQYF. CDR3 coding DNA: TGCGCCAGCAGCCTGGGGAAGGGGACCCCAGATACGCAGTATTTT. Drawing the rest from reference TRBV5-1 and TRBJ2-3, the complete variable domain is KAGVTQTPRYLIKTRGQQVTLSCSPISGHRSVSWYQQTPGQGLQFLFEYFSETQRNKGNFPGRFSGRQFSNSRSEMNVSTLELGDSALYLCASSLGKGTPDTQYFGPGTRLTVL.

This chain links TRBV10-1 with TRBJ2-1; 8 bases map to TRBD1. Looked up from germline, CDR1 is WNHNN and CDR2 is SYGVQD (reference sequence). The CDR3 totals 14 residues. Losses at the gene ends were 10 bases for V and 8 bases for J; bases not matched to a gene: 13. The CDR3 region is CATRTGSELDEQFF. The CDR3 DNA follows: TGCGCCACCAGGACAGGGAGCGAATTAGATGAGCAGTTCTTC.

This clone was detected once. The CDR3 bases are TGTGCTAGTGGCCCTGACGGAGAGCAGTACTTC. Residues: CASGPDGEQYF. This chain connects TRBV12-5 to TRBJ2-7, with D uncertain. Germline V gives CDR1 LGHNT, CDR2 FRNRAP. V lost 6 bases, J lost 7 bases, and 10 bases lay in between. The CDR3 contains 11 residues.

The V gene is TRBV10-3, the J gene TRBJ2-7; 9 nucleotides match TRBD1. V shed 4 bases and J 3 bases; nucleotides not matched to a gene: 4. CDR3 length: 14 residues. Germline values: CDR1 ENHRY, CDR2 SYGVKD. The CDR3, as DNA: TGTGCCATCAGTGTAGACAGGGGGGTCTACGAGCAGTACTTC. It codes for CAISVDRGVYEQYF.

This chain uses TRBV4-1 with TRBJ2-5; TRBD2 matches at 10 bases. The J call is doubtful: the DNA matches TRBJ2-7 better. CDR3 length equals 16 residues. Germline assignment: CDR1 MGHRA and CDR2 YSYEKL. The chain's CDR3 is CASSPYGTSVTYEQYF. CDR3 coding DNA: TGCGCCAGCAGCCCGTATGGGACTAGCGTTACCTACGAGCAGTACTTC.

This chain uses TRBV6-5 with TRBJ1-5; tentatively, D is TRBD1 (6 bases). This CDR3 contains 15 residues. The V gene lost 9 bases and the J gene lost 3 bases, with 18 bases spanning the gap. Germline V gene data show CDR1 as MNHEY and CDR2 as SVGAGI. The CDR3 DNA follows: TGTGCCAGTGGAGTTCAGGGGTTTGACAATCAGCCCCAGCATTTT. Its protein is CASGVQGFDNQPQHF.

This clone was seen only once. V and J are TRBV28 and TRBJ1-5, with D unresolved. CDR3 length equals 12 residues. Germline V gene sequence: CDR1 MDHEN, CDR2 SYDVKM. V was clipped by 3 bases and J by 7 bases, with 7 bases between them. As DNA, the CDR3 is TGTGCCAGCAGTTTTAATTGGCAGCCCCAGCATTTT. This sequence encodes CASSFNWQPQHF.

The rearrangement uses TRBV11-2 and TRBJ2-1; D is tentatively TRBD1 or TRBD2 (5 bases each). The germline CDR1 and CDR2 sequences are SGHAT and FQNNGV. The CDR3 length is 15 residues. The V end lost 2 bases, the J end lost 5 bases, and 13 bases lay between the germline ends. In DNA form, the CDR3 reads TGTGCCAGCAGCTTAAAAGGGACCCTCAACAATGAGCAGTTCTTC. Encoded protein: CASSLKGTLNNEQFF.

The genes are TRBV9 and TRBJ2-3, with 9 nucleotides matching TRBD2. V dropped 0 bases and J dropped 4; count of bases not matched to a gene: 6. The CDR3 is 16 amino acids. Germline-derived CDR1 and CDR2 are SGDLS and YYNGEE. The DNA of the CDR3 is TGTGCCAGCAGCGTAGTGCTAGCGGGAACATCAGATACGCAGTATTTT. This gives the protein CASSVVLAGTSDTQYF.

V usage is TRBV20-1 and J usage is TRBJ1-2, with D unresolved. The germline V and J ends were trimmed by 2 bases and 6 bases, with 7 bases remaining between them. Germline V lookup: CDR1 DFQATT, CDR2 SNEGSKA (reference sequence). CDR3 length: 11 amino acids. The CDR3 sequence: CSARYVDGYTF. Here the CDR3 DNA reads TGCAGTGCTAGATACGTCGATGGCTACACCTTC.

The chain recombines TRBV2 with TRBJ2-7, with D perhaps matching TRBD2 (6 bases). The CDR3 consists of 13 residues. Per the germline V gene, CDR1 is SNHLY and CDR2 is FYNNEI. The germline V and J ends were trimmed by 10 bases and 2 bases, with 15 bases remaining between them. The CDR3: CATGTSAAYEQYF. CDR3 nucleotides: TGTGCCACCGGGACTTCCGCGGCCTACGAGCAGTACTTC.

The chain has TRBV7-9 and TRBJ2-1; 7 bases agree with TRBD2. The trim removed 1 base at V and 5 bases at J, leaving 14 bases unmatched. Germline values: CDR1 SEHNR, CDR2 FQNEAQ (reference sequence). The CDR3 runs 18 residues. In nucleotides, the CDR3 is TGTGCCAGCAGCTTAGGGTTTTTCTTAGCGGGCTTTAACAATGAGCAGTTCTTC. It is translated as CASSLGFFLAGFNNEQFF.

This chain joins TRBV30 and TRBJ1-6, with TRBD1 matching 10 bases. V lost 1 base, J lost 0 bases, and 9 bases stayed unmatched. CDR1 is GTSNPN and CDR2 is SVGIG in the germline V gene (reference sequence). The CDR3 runs 19 residues. CDR3 in amino acids: CAWSAGTGVPSSYNSPLHF. The DNA for the CDR3 is TGTGCCTGGAGTGCAGGGACAGGGGTTCCGAGCTCCTATAATTCACCCCTCCACTTT.

The chain couples TRBV6-5 to TRBJ1-2; D is possibly TRBD1 (5 bases). V dropped 7 bases and J dropped 4 bases, with 19 bases sitting between them. CDR1 is MNHEY and CDR2 is SVGAGI in the germline V gene. This CDR3 region has 15 residues. The CDR3 sequence is CASTLSPRASYGYTF. In nucleotides, the CDR3 is TGTGCCAGCACCCTATCCCCCAGGGCCTCCTATGGCTACACCTTC.

Remarks on this clone: Additional DNA sequences in this sample encode the identical CDR3. The chain combines TRBV28 with TRBJ1-2, with D perhaps TRBD1 (5 bases). The V gene lost 3 bases and the J gene lost 0 bases, with 11 bases spanning the gap. There are 15 residues in the CDR3. Germline CDR1 and CDR2: MDHEN and SYDVKM. DNA for the CDR3: TGTGCCAGCAGTTTGTCGGGGCAAGCTAACTATGGCTACACCTTC. Translated, it gives CASSLSGQANYGYTF.

Notes on this clone: The identical CDR3 is also encoded by other nucleotide sequences in the sample. CDR3 DNA sequence: TGTGCCAGCAGGAGCGGAGGGACAGATACGCAGTATTTT. Amino acid sequence: CASRSGGTDTQYF. The rearrangement joins TRBV5-4 to TRBJ2-3, with TRBD2 as a possible D gene (6 bases). Trimming took off 5 bases at V and 3 bases at J, with 10 bases between the two ends. Germline V gene data show CDR1 as SGHNT and CDR2 as YYREEE (reference sequence). The CDR3 loop spans 13 amino acids.

The genes are TRBV28 and TRBJ2-2; 9 bases fit TRBD1. Germline trimming cut 2 bases from V and 10 bases from J; bases unmatched to any gene: 8. From germline, CDR1 is MDHEN and CDR2 SYDVKM. The CDR3 is 15 amino acids. The CDR3 DNA is TGTGCCAGCAGTTTAAGGGACAGGGATATTGCGGAGCTGTTTTTT. Protein sequence: CASSLRDRDIAELFF.